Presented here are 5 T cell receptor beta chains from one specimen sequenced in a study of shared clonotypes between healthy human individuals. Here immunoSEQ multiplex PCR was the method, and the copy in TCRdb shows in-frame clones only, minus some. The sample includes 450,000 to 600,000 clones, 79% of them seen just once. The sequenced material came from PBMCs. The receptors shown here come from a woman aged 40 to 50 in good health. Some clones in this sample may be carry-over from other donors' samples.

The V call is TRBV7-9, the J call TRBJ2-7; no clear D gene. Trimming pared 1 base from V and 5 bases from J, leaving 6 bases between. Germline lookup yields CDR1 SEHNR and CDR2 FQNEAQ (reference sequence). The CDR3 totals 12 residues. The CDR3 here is CASSLVFHEQYF. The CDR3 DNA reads TGTGCCAGCAGCTTAGTATTCCACGAGCAGTACTTC.

The CDR3 DNA reads TGTGCCAGTAGCATGACCGCGGGACAGGGGGACTACGAGCAGTACTTC. Amino acid sequence: CASSMTAGQGDYEQYF. The genes are TRBV19 and TRBJ2-7; 11 positions agree with TRBD1. Per germline, CDR1 LNHDA and CDR2 SQIVND (reference sequence). The CDR3 has 16 amino acids. Trimming removed 6 bases from V and 3 bases from J; junction bases left unmatched: 10.

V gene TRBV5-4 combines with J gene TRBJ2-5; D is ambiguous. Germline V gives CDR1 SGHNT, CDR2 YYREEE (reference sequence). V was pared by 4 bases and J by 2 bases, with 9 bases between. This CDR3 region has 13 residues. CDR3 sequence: CASSGKDQETQYF. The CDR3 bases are TGTGCCAGCAGCGGCAAGGATCAAGAGACCCAGTACTTC.

CDR3 sequence reads: CASSEALVEAFF. The CDR3 nucleotides are TGTGCCAGCAGTGAAGCGCTAGTTGAAGCTTTCTTT. J is TRBJ1-1 and V is TRBV2, with D unresolved. V gave up 0 bases and J gave up 7 bases, with 6 bases separating them. There are 12 residues in the CDR3. Germline V gene sequence: CDR1 SNHLY, CDR2 FYNNEI.

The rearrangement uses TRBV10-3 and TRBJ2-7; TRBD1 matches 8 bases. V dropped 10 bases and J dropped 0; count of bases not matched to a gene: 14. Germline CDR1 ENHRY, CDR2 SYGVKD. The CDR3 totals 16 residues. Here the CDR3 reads CATESGQAKSSYEQYF. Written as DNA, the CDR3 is TGTGCCACCGAATCGGGACAGGCGAAAAGCTCCTACGAGCAGTACTTC.